One sample yielded the 19 T cell receptor beta chains listed below, sequenced in a study of vaccination and CD4 T cells after COVID-19. Stated treatment: approximately nine-day PBMC culture with coronavirus spike peptide pools or control peptides (ViraFEST assay). Once obtained from cultured CD4+ T cells, the DNA was sequenced using the Oncomine TCR Beta short-read assay. TCRdb ran MiXCR on the PCR reads and lists one entry per CDR3 protein. The top ten hold around 14% of the sample, which has approximately 10,000 distinct CDR3 sequences, roughly 59% seen once. Which antigens these TCRs recognize remains unknown. Specimen: CD4+ T cells from blood, cultured in vitro. The receptors come from a human donor who had recovered from COVID-19.

This clonotype showed up just a few times. V gene TRBV7-2 combines with J gene TRBJ2-2, with TRBD2 identical over 10 bases. J lost 8 bases, V lost 1 base, and 7 bases had no gene match. In germline, CDR1 is SGHTA, CDR2 FQGNSA. The CDR3 contains 16 residues. The CDR3 DNA reads TGTGCCAGCAGCTTAGGCCTAGCGGGAGTAATGGGGGAGCTGTTTTTT. Translated, it gives CASSLGLAGVMGELFF.

The chain couples TRBV28 to TRBJ2-5; no reliable D call. Per germline, CDR1 MDHEN and CDR2 SYDVKM. The V end lost 4 bases, the J end lost 2 bases, and 14 bases lay between the germline ends. The CDR3 loop spans 15 amino acids. CDR3 nucleotides: TGTGCCAGCAGTTCTCCGGAGATGATACAAGAGACCCAGTACTTC. Translation gives CASSSPEMIQETQYF.

V usage is TRBV7-9 and J usage is TRBJ1-1, with a possible D match to TRBD1 (5 bases). The V end was cut by 5 bases, the J end by 4 bases, with 11 bases between. From germline, CDR1 is SEHNR and CDR2 FQNEAQ (reference sequence). The CDR3 spans 13 residues. The CDR3 sequence is CASSTSGRTEAFF. DNA for the CDR3: TGTGCCAGCAGCACCTCGGGGCGCACTGAAGCTTTCTTT.

The rearrangement links TRBV7-3 to TRBJ2-2, with a possible D match to TRBD1 (5 bases). With 1 base removed from V and 1 base from J, the gap between germline ends came to 10 bases. CDR1 is SGHTA and CDR2 is FQGTGA in the germline V gene. The CDR3 has 16 amino acids. CDR3 coding DNA: TGTGCCAGCAGCTTAAGGGGCACTCTGAACACCGGGGAGCTGTTTTTT. Its protein is CASSLRGTLNTGELFF.

This clonotype was seen a handful of times. V gene TRBV10-1 combines with J gene TRBJ2-3, with D uncertain. V was trimmed by 10 bases and J by 0 bases, leaving 14 bases between them. CDR3 length equals 14 residues. CDR1 WNHNN and CDR2 SYGVQD come from the germline V gene (reference sequence). The CDR3 sequence: CATREGDSTDTQYF. Here the CDR3 DNA reads TGCGCCACGCGAGAAGGAGACAGCACAGATACGCAGTATTTT.

DNA of the CDR3: TGTGCCACCAGCAGATCCTTGGACCCTGCCTACGAGCAGTACTTC. Its protein product is CATSRSLDPAYEQYF. This sequence joins TRBV15 and TRBJ2-7; D gene uncertain. The length of the CDR3 is 15 residues. The germline CDR1 and CDR2 sequences are LNHNV and YYDKDF (reference sequence). V lost 2 bases, J lost 2 bases, and 13 bases lay in between.

This clonotype was counted a few times. The V and J genes are TRBV28 and TRBJ1-5; D perhaps matches TRBD1 (5 bases). The CDR3 is 15 residues long. The ends were cut back, 8 bases at V and 4 bases at J, with 18 bases in the middle. The germline V gene encodes CDR1 MDHEN and CDR2 SYDVKM. In nucleotides, the CDR3 is TGTGCCAGCGTCCGGGGGGTTCAGGGTAATCAGCCCCAGCATTTT. Translated: CASVRGVQGNQPQHF.

The chain uses TRBV10-3 and TRBJ2-7, with 11 bases aligning to TRBD1. CDR1 ENHRY and CDR2 SYGVKD come from the germline V gene. Unmatched junction bases numbered 5, after V lost 3 bases and J lost 4 bases. CDR3 length: 15 amino acids. The CDR3 reads CAISEPGQGDYEQYF. The DNA for the CDR3 is TGTGCCATCAGTGAACCGGGACAGGGGGATTACGAGCAGTACTTC.

This chain joins TRBV2 and TRBJ2-1, with D tentatively TRBD1 (5 bases). The CDR3 length is 15 residues. V was shortened by 6 bases and J by 0 bases, with 12 bases between the two germline ends. Germline loops: CDR1 SNHLY, CDR2 FYNNEI. The CDR3 here is CASRDSMSSYNEQFF. For the CDR3, the DNA is TGTGCCAGCAGAGACAGCATGAGCTCCTACAATGAGCAGTTCTTC.

CDR3 sequence: CASSGDQTDRTRNQPQHF. The CDR3 DNA is TGTGCCAGCAGTGGTGACCAGACCGACAGGACTCGCAATCAGCCCCAGCATTTT. The chain couples TRBV6-1 to TRBJ1-5; possibly TRBD1 for D (6 bases). The germline V and J ends were trimmed by 4 bases and 2 bases, with 21 bases remaining between them. Per germline, CDR1 MNHNS and CDR2 SASEGT. This CDR3 spans 18 amino acids.

The chain is built from TRBV28 and TRBJ2-5; 10 bases are shared with TRBD1. CDR3 length: 16 amino acids. Per germline, CDR1 MDHEN and CDR2 SYDVKM. Trimming cost V 6 bases and J 5 bases; bases outside gene matches: 12. CDR3 sequence: CASSRRPGQGGETQYF. The CDR3 DNA reads TGTGCCAGCAGCCGCCGTCCAGGACAGGGGGGGGAGACCCAGTACTTC.

The chain is built from TRBV27 and TRBJ1-1, with D perhaps matching TRBD1 (5 bases). In germline, CDR1 is MNHEY, CDR2 SMNVEV (reference sequence). The CDR3 is 15 amino acids. Trimming took 5 bases from V and 3 from J, leaving 16 bases between them. The CDR3 DNA follows: TGTGCCAGCAGTCCAGGGTTCGGCTGGGACACTGAAGCTTTCTTT. It encodes CASSPGFGWDTEAFF.

The chain uses TRBV19 and TRBJ1-1; TRBD1 agrees at 10 bases. Germline V gene sequence: CDR1 LNHDA, CDR2 SQIVND (reference sequence). This CDR3 spans 15 amino acids. Trimming cost V 5 bases and J 4 bases; bases outside gene matches: 7. The DNA of the CDR3 is TGTGCCAGTAGTGACCCCGGGACAGGGGCCACTGAAGCTTTCTTT. Amino acid sequence: CASSDPGTGATEAFF. The whole variable domain, filled in from reference TRBV19 and TRBJ1-1, reads DGGITQSPKYLFRKEGQNVTLSCEQNLNHDAMYWYRQDPGQGLRLIYYSQIVNDFQKGDIAEGYSVSREKKESFPLTVTSAQKNPTAFYLCASSDPGTGATEAFFGQGTRLTVV.

This clonotype was observed a few times. The J gene is TRBJ1-5, the V gene TRBV19; 7 nucleotides match TRBD1. CDR3 length: 14 amino acids. V shed 4 bases, J shed 6 bases, and the junction held 6 bases outside the gene matches. Germline V gene sequence: CDR1 LNHDA, CDR2 SQIVND (reference sequence). The CDR3 nucleotides are TGTGCCAGTAGTACCGACAGGGTTCCTCAGCCCCAGCATTTT. Translated: CASSTDRVPQPQHF.

This rearrangement joins TRBV5-1 to TRBJ2-2; no firm D call. This CDR3 comprises 15 residues. V shed 0 bases and J shed 2 bases, with 8 bases lying between them. Germline lookup yields CDR1 SGHRS and CDR2 YFSETQ. The CDR3 region is CASSLVFGNTGELFF. CDR3 nucleotide sequence: TGCGCCAGCAGCTTGGTTTTCGGCAACACCGGGGAGCTGTTTTTT.

V and J are TRBV6-2 or TRBV6-3 and TRBJ2-1, with D tentatively TRBD2 (6 bases). Germline V gives CDR1 MNHEY, CDR2 SVGEGT. Trimming left V 6 bases short and J 3 bases short, with 9 bases between. This CDR3 is 13 amino acids long. The CDR3: CASSKTSYNEQFF. Here the CDR3 DNA reads TGTGCCAGCAGCAAGACTAGCTACAATGAGCAGTTCTTC.

The rearrangement uses TRBV27 and TRBJ2-7; 8 bases are a match to TRBD2. CDR1 is MNHEY, CDR2 SMNVEV, per germline (reference sequence). The length of the CDR3 is 17 residues. With V trimmed by 6 bases and J by 1 base, 14 bases remained unmatched. CDR3 in amino acids: CASSNPLRSGSSYEQYF. The CDR3 DNA reads TGTGCCAGCAGCAACCCCCTACGCAGCGGGAGTTCCTACGAGCAGTACTTC.

The rearrangement links TRBV20-1 to TRBJ2-7; TRBD2 agrees at 14 bases. The CDR3 extends over 14 amino acids. From germline, CDR1 is DFQATT and CDR2 SNEGSKA (reference sequence). The ends lost 4 bases at V and 6 bases at J; junction bases unmatched: 5. The CDR3 is CSANHGTSGSEQYF. CDR3 in DNA: TGCAGTGCTAATCACGGGACTAGCGGGAGCGAGCAGTACTTC.

The V gene is TRBV7-9, the J gene TRBJ2-7; D might be TRBD2 (6 bases). The V gene's germline CDR1 is SEHNR and CDR2 FQNEAQ (reference sequence). V was shortened by 6 bases and J by 7 bases, with 19 bases between the two germline ends. The CDR3 contains 14 residues. CDR3 nucleotide sequence: TGTGCCAGCAGAACGGGACTCAGTGGGGAAGAGCAGTACTTC. It codes for CASRTGLSGEEQYF.